This TCR beta chain was sequenced for a study of T-cell reconstitution after alpha-beta-depleted transplantation in children. Study-wide points: T-cell counts and diversity at one year post-transplant came mainly from newly produced T cells. Several hundred rapidly expanded clones from non-depleted graft cells reportedly supplied alpha-beta T cells about two months post-transplant. Where some patients showed high TCRbeta diversity at day 60, it came from recipient T cells and thymic progenitors that had survived.

This clonotype appeared a few times. The antigen remains unidentified. As it was prepared, the TCRbeta library received unique molecular identifiers. TCRdb reanalysed the PCR reads using MiXCR and keeps one entry per CDR3 protein. The sample contains a few hundred thousand distinct CDR3 sequences, approximately 6.3% of which appear only once. The source material was PBMCs, sampled before TCRalphabeta/CD19-depleted stem cell transplant. The receptor was isolated from a boy aged 2 to 9 with acute lymphoblastic leukemia, due to receive a stem cell transplant.

CDR3 in amino acids: CASSQRAYEQYF. CDR3 nucleotides: TGTGCCAGTAGCCAACGAGCGTACGAGCAGTACTTC. The chain carries TRBV19 and TRBJ2-7; D ambiguous. Trimming removed 6 bases from V and 4 bases from J, with 10 bases in between. The V gene's germline CDR1 is LNHDA and CDR2 SQIVND (reference sequence). This CDR3 contains 12 residues.